Sequencing of this T cell receptor beta chain was carried out in a study of blood T cells in healthy people across ages. Primers used in a second PCR of roughly 6 to 11 cycles were a sample-barcoded 5' primer and a J-beta primer mix. TCRdb processed the 5' RACE reads anew with MiXCR; each CDR3 protein has one entry. This repertoire shows roughly 1,800,000 distinct CDR3 sequences, about 50% found once; its top ten account for more than 2%. Worth noting for this clonotype: Its antigen is unknown.

CDR1 is SGHRS and CDR2 is YFSETQ in the germline V gene. This CDR3 has 14 amino acids. V gave up 2 bases and J gave up 5 bases, with 14 bases separating them. Overall study results and limits: The recorded TCR beta diversity per million T cells decreased in a roughly linear manner with age. It was held that diversity estimates obtained from one million T cells represented underestimates.

The TCR comes from a woman in her forties in good health. Sequencing used blood. The V and J genes are TRBV5-1 and TRBJ2-7; no clear D gene. The CDR3 sequence: CASSLNPQKNEQYF. In DNA form, the CDR3 reads TGCGCCAGCAGCTTAAATCCACAGAAGAACGAGCAGTACTTC.